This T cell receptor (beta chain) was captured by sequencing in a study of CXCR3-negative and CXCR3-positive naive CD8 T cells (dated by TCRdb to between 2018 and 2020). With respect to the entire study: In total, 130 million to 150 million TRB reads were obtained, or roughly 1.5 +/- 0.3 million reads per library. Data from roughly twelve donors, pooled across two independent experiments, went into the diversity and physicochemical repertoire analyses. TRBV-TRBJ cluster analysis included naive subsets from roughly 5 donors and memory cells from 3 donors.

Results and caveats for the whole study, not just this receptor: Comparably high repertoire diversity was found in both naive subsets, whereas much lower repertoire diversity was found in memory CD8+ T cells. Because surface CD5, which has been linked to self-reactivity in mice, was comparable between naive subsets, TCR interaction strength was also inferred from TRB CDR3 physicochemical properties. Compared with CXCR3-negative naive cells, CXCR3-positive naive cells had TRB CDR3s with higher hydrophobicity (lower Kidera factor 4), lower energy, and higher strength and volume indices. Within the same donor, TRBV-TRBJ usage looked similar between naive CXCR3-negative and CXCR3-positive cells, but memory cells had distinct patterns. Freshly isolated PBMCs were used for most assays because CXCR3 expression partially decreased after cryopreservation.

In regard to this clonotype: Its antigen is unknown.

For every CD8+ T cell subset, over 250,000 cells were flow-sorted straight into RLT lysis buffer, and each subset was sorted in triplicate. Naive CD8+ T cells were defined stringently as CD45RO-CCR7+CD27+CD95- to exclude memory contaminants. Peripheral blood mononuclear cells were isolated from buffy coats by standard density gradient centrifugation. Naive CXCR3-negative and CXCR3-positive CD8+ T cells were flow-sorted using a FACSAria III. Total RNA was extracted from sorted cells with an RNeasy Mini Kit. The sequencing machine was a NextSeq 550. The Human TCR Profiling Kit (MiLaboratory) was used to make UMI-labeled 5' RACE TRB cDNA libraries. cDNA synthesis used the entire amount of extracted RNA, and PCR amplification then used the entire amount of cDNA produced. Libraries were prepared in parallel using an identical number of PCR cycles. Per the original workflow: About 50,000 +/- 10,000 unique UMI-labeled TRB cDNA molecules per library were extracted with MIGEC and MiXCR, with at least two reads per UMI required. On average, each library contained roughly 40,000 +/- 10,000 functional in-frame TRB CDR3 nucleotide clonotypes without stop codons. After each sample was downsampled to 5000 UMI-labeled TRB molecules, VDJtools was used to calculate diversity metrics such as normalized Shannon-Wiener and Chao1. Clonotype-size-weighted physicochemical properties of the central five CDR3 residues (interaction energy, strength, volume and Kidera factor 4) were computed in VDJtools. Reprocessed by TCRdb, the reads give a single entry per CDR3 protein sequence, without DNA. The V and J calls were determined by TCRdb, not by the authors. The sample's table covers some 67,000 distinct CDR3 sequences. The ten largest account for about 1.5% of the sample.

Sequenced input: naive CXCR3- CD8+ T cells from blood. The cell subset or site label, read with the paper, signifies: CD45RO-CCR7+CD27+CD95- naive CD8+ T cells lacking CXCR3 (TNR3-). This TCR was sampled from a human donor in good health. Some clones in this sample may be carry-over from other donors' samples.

The CDR3 is CASSLADQPQHF. The chain couples TRBV7-9 to TRBJ1-5. The CDR3 has 12 amino acids, counting the end cysteine and phenylalanine. Only the protein is available. The germline V gene (reference sequence) specifies SEHNR as CDR1 and FQNEAQ as CDR2.